These 18 T cell receptor beta chains were sequenced from one sample in a study of monozygotic twins with inflammatory bowel disease. TCRdb re-called the 5' RACE reads and catalogs CDR3 proteins one per entry, DNA excluded. Its table records 300,000 to 350,000 distinct CDR3 sequences. The specimen was blood. These receptors were obtained from a human donor with ulcerative colitis or Crohn's disease, or a healthy co-twin of an affected twin (not recorded which).

The chain uses TRBV6-1 and TRBJ2-3. Germline-derived CDR1 and CDR2 are MNHNS and SASEGT. This CDR3 contains 14 residues. The CDR3 protein is CASSPIASTDTQYF.

This sequence joins TRBV27 and TRBJ1-1; TCRdb lists TRBD1, though no DNA is available to test this call. Germline V gene data show CDR1 as MNHEY and CDR2 as SMNVEV (reference sequence). This CDR3 region has 16 residues. The CDR3 protein is CASSPRIWADNTEAFF.

V is TRBV12-3 or TRBV12-4 and J is TRBJ1-5; the TRBD1 assignment by TCRdb is unverifiable without DNA. The CDR3 totals 13 residues. The CDR3 reads CASTYRGNQPQHF.

This chain uses TRBV7-2 with TRBJ2-1. The CDR3 has 14 amino acids. CDR1 is SGHTA and CDR2 is FQGNSA in the germline V gene. CDR3 amino acids: CASSLGGLHNEQFF.

V is TRBV6-5 and J is TRBJ2-7; TCRdb designates TRBD2, a call that cannot be tested without DNA. The CDR3 consists of 16 residues. The germline gives CDR1 MNHEY, CDR2 SVGAGI. CDR3 in amino acids: CASSYGSGGVGYEQYF.

The genes are TRBV10-3 and TRBJ2-2. This CDR3 comprises 12 residues. In germline, CDR1 is ENHRY, CDR2 SYGVKD. Here the CDR3 reads CAIGGNTGELFF.

The chain joins TRBV7-3 to TRBJ2-1; TCRdb's assignment of TRBD2 cannot be checked, as there is no DNA. The CDR3 runs 19 residues. Germline values: CDR1 SGHTA, CDR2 FQGTGA. CDR3 sequence: CASSFQPPSTSGVYNEQFF.

The genes are TRBV10-3 and TRBJ2-3; the D call of TRBD1 rests on TCRdb alone, since no DNA is present to check it. This CDR3 region has 14 residues. Germline V gives CDR1 ENHRY, CDR2 SYGVKD. The CDR3 is CAISDRGGEDTQYF.

The rearrangement joins TRBV7-2 to TRBJ1-2; TCRdb lists TRBD1, though no DNA is available to test this call. Germline V gene sequence: CDR1 SGHTA, CDR2 FQGNSA. CDR3 length equals 15 residues. The CDR3 protein is CASSYRTDTNYGYTF.

The chain is built from TRBV18 and TRBJ2-7; TCRdb returns TRBD1, unconfirmable since there is no DNA. In germline, CDR1 is KGHSH, CDR2 LQKENI. CDR3 size: 14 residues. The CDR3 reads CASSPGTNPYEQYF.

The rearrangement links TRBV12-3 or TRBV12-4 to TRBJ2-3; checking the TCRdb D call of TRBD1 is not possible without DNA. The CDR3 has 17 residues. The CDR3 is CASSPHRGGTSTDTQYF.

The V gene is TRBV11-3, the J gene TRBJ2-1; TCRdb returns TRBD2, unconfirmable since there is no DNA. Germline CDR1 reads SGHNT; CDR2 reads YENEEA. The CDR3 sequence is 17 residues long. The CDR3 sequence: CASSLRASDPAYNEQFF.

The CDR3 spells CASEGRGKAGANVLTF. This rearrangement joins TRBV9 to TRBJ2-6; TCRdb's assignment of TRBD1 cannot be checked, as there is no DNA. In germline, CDR1 is SGDLS, CDR2 YYNGEE. The CDR3 is 16 residues long.

The CDR3 here is CASSLGEPNYGYTF. The rearrangement links TRBV12-3 or TRBV12-4 to TRBJ1-2; TCRdb's D call, TRBD1, is unchecked because there is no DNA. This CDR3 has 14 residues.

This chain joins TRBV28 and TRBJ1-5. The CDR3 loop spans 11 amino acids. Germline CDR1 is MDHEN and CDR2 is SYDVKM. Here the CDR3 reads CASRRKGPQHF.

V and J are TRBV10-3 and TRBJ2-5; TCRdb's D call of TRBD2 is untestable without DNA. Germline assignment: CDR1 ENHRY and CDR2 SYGVKD. CDR3 length equals 19 residues. CDR3: CAISESPGPSGGAGETQYF.

The chain carries TRBV10-3 and TRBJ2-7; TCRdb's D call, TRBD1, is unchecked because there is no DNA. Germline CDR1 and CDR2: ENHRY and SYGVKD. CDR3 length: 14 residues. The CDR3 spells CAIRSGTGSNEQYF.

The chain combines TRBV27 with TRBJ1-1; the TCRdb call, TRBD1, lacks DNA for checking. Germline values: CDR1 MNHEY, CDR2 SMNVEV (reference sequence). The CDR3 consists of 14 residues. CDR3 residues: CASSFQGRDTEAFF.